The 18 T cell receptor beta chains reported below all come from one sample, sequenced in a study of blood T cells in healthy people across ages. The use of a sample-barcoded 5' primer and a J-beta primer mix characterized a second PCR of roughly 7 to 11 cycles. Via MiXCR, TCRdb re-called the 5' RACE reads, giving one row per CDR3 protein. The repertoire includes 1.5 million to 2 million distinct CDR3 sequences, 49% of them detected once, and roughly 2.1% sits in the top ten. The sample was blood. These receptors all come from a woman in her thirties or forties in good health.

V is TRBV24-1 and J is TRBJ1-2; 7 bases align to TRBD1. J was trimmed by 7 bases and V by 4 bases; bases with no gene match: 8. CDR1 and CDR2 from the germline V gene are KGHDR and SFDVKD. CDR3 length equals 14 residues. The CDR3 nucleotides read TGTGCCACCAGTGAGTCCCAGGGGGGATTTGGCTACACCTTC. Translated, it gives CATSESQGGFGYTF.

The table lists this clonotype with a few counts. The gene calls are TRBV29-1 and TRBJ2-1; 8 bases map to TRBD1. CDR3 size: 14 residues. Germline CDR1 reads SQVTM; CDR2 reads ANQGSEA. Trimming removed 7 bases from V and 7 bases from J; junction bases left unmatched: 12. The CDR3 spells CSGSFGQGRNEQFF. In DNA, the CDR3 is TGCAGCGGCAGCTTCGGACAGGGAAGGAATGAGCAGTTCTTC.

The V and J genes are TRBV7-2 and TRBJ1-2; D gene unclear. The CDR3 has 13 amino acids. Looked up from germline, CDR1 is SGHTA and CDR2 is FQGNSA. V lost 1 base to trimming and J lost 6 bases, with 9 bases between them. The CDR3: CASSLEADHGYTF. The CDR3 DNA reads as TGTGCCAGCAGCTTAGAGGCAGACCATGGCTACACCTTC.

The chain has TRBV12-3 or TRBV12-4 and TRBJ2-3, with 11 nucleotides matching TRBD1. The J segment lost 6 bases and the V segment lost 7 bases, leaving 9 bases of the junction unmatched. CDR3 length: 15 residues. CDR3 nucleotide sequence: TGTGCCAGCACCTCACCGGGACAGGGGGGGGATACGCAGTATTTT. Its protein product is CASTSPGQGGDTQYF.

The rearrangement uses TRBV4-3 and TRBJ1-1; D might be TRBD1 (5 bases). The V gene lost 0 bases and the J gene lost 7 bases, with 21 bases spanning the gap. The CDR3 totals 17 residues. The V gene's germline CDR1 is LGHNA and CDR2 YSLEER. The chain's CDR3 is CASSQDRAVGGGDEAFF. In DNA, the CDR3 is TGCGCCAGCAGCCAAGATCGGGCGGTGGGGGGAGGAGATGAAGCTTTCTTT.

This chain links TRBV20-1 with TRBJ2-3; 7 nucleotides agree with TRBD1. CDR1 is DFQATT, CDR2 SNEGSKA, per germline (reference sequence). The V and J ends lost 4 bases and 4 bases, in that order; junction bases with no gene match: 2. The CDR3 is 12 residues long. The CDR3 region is CSANRGPDTQYF. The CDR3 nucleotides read TGCAGTGCTAACAGGGGCCCAGATACGCAGTATTTT.

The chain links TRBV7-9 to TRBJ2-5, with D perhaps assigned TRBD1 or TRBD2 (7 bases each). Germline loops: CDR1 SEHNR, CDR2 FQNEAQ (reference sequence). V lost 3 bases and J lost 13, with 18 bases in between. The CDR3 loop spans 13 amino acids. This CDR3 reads CASSFEGGGRTYF. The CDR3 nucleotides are TGTGCCAGCAGCTTCGAAGGGGGCGGGAGAACGTACTTC.

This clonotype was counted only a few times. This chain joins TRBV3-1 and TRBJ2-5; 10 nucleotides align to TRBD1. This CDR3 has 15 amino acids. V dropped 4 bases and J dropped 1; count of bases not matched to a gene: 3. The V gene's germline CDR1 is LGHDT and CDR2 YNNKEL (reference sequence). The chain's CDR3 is CASSPWTGGQETQYF. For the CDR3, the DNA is TGTGCCAGCAGCCCTTGGACAGGGGGCCAAGAGACCCAGTACTTC.

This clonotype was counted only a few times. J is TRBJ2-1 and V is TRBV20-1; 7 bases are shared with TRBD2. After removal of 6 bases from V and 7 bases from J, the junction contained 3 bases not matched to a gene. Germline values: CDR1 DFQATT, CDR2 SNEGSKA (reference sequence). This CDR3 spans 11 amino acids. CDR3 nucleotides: TGCAGTGCAAGGACTAGGAATGAGCAGTTCTTC. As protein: CSARTRNEQFF.

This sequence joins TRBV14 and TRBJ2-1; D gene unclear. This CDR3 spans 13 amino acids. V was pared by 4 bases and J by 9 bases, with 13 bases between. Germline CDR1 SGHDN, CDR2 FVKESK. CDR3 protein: CASSLKVLSEQFF. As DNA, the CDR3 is TGTGCCAGCAGCCTCAAGGTCTTAAGTGAGCAGTTCTTC.

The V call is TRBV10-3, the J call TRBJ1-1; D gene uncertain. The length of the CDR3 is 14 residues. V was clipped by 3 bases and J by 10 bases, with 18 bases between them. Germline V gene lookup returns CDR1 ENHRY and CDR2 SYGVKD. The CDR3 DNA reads TGTGCCATCAGTGAAATGGAGGGTGTAAATTTAGCTTTCTTT. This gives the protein CAISEMEGVNLAFF.

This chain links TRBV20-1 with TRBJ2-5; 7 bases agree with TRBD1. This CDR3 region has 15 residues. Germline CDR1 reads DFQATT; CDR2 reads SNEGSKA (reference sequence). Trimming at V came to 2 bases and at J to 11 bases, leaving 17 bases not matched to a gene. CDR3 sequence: CSARKKQGKGNEQYF. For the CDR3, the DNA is TGCAGTGCTAGAAAGAAACAGGGGAAAGGCAATGAGCAGTACTTC.

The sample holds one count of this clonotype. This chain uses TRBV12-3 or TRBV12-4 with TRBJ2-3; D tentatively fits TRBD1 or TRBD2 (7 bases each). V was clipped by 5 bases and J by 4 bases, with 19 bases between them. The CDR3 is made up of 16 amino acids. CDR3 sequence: CASSLRGGGTADTQYF. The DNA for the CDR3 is TGTGCCAGCAGTCTCAGGGGGGGAGGCACCGCAGATACGCAGTATTTT.

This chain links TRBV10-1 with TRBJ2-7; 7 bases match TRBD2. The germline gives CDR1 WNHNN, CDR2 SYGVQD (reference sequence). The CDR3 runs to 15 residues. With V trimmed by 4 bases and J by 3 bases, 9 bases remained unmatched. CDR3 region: CASSALAEAIYEQYF. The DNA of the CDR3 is TGCGCCAGCAGTGCCCTAGCGGAGGCGATCTACGAGCAGTACTTC.

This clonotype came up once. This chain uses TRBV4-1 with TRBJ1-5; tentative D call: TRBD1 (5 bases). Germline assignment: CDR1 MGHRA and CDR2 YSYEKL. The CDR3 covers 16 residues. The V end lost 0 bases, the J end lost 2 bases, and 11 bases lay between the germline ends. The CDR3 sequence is CASSQEFGRGNQPQHF. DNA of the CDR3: TGCGCCAGCAGCCAAGAGTTCGGCAGGGGCAATCAGCCCCAGCATTTT.

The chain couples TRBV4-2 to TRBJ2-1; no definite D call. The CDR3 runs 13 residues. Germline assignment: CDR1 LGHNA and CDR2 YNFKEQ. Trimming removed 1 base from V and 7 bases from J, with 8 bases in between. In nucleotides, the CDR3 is TGTGCCAGCAGCCAAGTTCTCCAGAATGAGCAGTTCTTC. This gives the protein CASSQVLQNEQFF.

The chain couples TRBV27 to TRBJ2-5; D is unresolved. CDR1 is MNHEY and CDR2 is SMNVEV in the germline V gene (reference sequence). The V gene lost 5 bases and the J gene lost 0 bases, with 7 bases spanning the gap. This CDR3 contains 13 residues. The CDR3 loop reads CASSQLYQETQYF. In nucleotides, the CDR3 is TGTGCCAGCAGTCAATTGTACCAAGAGACCCAGTACTTC.

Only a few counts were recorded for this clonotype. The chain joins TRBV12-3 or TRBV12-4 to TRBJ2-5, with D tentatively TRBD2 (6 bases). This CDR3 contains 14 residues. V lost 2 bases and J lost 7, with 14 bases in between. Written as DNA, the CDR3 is TGTGCCAGCAGTTTAATCGGGGGACCGGGGACCCAGTACTTC. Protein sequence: CASSLIGGPGTQYF.